Following are 31 T cell receptor beta chains from one sample sequenced in a study of blood T cell repertoires in COVID-19. The method was immunoSEQ multiplex PCR; TCRdb's version includes in-frame clones alone and lacks a portion of them. The sample holds about 140,000 clones; about 90% are singletons and the top ten take about 10%. The sample was peripheral blood. All receptors derive from a man aged 55 to 70 with active or convalescent COVID-19.

The CDR3 region is CASIGAGNYGYTF. The CDR3 DNA is TGTGCCAGTATTGGGGCGGGGAACTATGGCTACACCTTC. V and J are TRBV6-5 and TRBJ1-2, with D possibly TRBD1 on 5 matching bases. Deletions cut 9 bases from V and 2 bases from J, with 13 bases between. CDR3 size: 13 residues. Germline V gene lookup returns CDR1 MNHEY and CDR2 SVGAGI.

The chain carries TRBV24-1 and TRBJ1-2, with D unresolved. V was cut by 4 bases and J by 6 bases, with 17 bases left in between. CDR1 KGHDR and CDR2 SFDVKD come from the germline V gene. The CDR3 has 15 amino acids. CDR3 coding DNA: TGTGCCACCAGTGAGGGTGTAAGCGGGCTCGATGGCTACACCTTC. Translated, it gives CATSEGVSGLDGYTF.

This clone was detected once. The chain recombines TRBV6-2 or TRBV6-3 with TRBJ1-1; D is undetermined. V gave up 1 base and J gave up 5 bases, with 11 bases separating them. CDR3 length: 14 amino acids. The germline CDR1 and CDR2 sequences are MNHEY and SVGEGT. CDR3 loop: CASSYYSLRTEAFF. CDR3 sequence (DNA): TGTGCCAGCAGTTACTATAGTTTGCGAACTGAAGCTTTCTTT.

The chain's CDR3 is CASSLILEGYTF. CDR3 nucleotide sequence: TGTGCCAGCAGTTTAATCCTAGAGGGCTACACCTTC. V is TRBV12-3 or TRBV12-4 and J is TRBJ1-2; no firm D call. V was clipped by 2 bases and J by 8 bases, with 9 bases between them. The CDR3 sequence is 12 residues long.

V is TRBV28 and J is TRBJ2-7; D may be TRBD1 (5 bases). Germline CDR1 MDHEN, CDR2 SYDVKM. The CDR3 loop spans 13 amino acids. Trimming took 11 bases from V and 7 from J, leaving 21 bases between them. The CDR3: CASRDRSDSEQYF. CDR3 DNA sequence: TGTGCCTCCAGAGACAGATCAGATAGTGAGCAGTACTTC.

This clone was seen only once. The chain links TRBV28 to TRBJ1-6, with TRBD1 as a possible D gene (5 bases). The CDR3 covers 16 residues. CDR1 MDHEN and CDR2 SYDVKM come from the germline V gene. Trimming took 4 bases from V and 1 from J, leaving 11 bases between them. As DNA, the CDR3 is TGTGCCAGCAGTTCGGGGGGGGATTCCTATAATTCACCCCTCCACTTT. This encodes CASSSGGDSYNSPLHF.

The CDR3 nucleotides are TGTGCCAGCTCACCATTACCGCCCCGGACAGGGCCACCCGGGGAGCTGTTTTTT. Translated, it gives CASSPLPPRTGPPGELFF. The chain has TRBV18 and TRBJ2-2; 8 nucleotides align to TRBD1. CDR3 size: 18 residues. The ends lost 2 bases at V and 6 bases at J; junction bases unmatched: 14. Germline CDR1 is KGHSH and CDR2 is LQKENI.

The genes are TRBV7-9 and TRBJ1-2, with TRBD1 as a possible D gene (6 bases). V gave up 4 bases and J gave up 0 bases, with 12 bases separating them. Germline loops: CDR1 SEHNR, CDR2 FQNEAQ (reference sequence). CDR3 length: 15 amino acids. The CDR3 is CASSSRQATNYGYTF. CDR3 coding DNA: TGTGCCAGCAGCTCGAGACAGGCGACTAACTATGGCTACACCTTC.

The J gene is TRBJ2-3, the V gene TRBV4-3; perhaps TRBD2 as D (6 bases). Germline V gene data show CDR1 as LGHNA and CDR2 as YSLEER. This CDR3 is 15 amino acids long. V lost 1 base and J lost 1, with 9 bases in between. The chain's CDR3 is CASSQGRERTDTQYF. CDR3 coding DNA: TGCGCCAGCAGCCAAGGGAGGGAGCGCACAGATACGCAGTATTTT.

The genes are TRBV12-3 or TRBV12-4 and TRBJ2-7; TRBD1 matches 8 bases. The length of the CDR3 is 13 residues. V lost 6 bases, J lost 12 bases, and 13 bases stayed unmatched. CDR3 coding DNA: TGTGCCAGCAGGCCGACAGGGGCGGGCGGGTGGTACTTC. This encodes CASRPTGAGGWYF.

The genes are TRBV10-3 and TRBJ1-5; D may be TRBD1 (6 bases). The germline V and J ends were trimmed by 3 bases and 0 bases, with 9 bases remaining between them. Germline CDR1 and CDR2: ENHRY and SYGVKD. The CDR3 has 15 amino acids. The CDR3, as DNA: TGTGCCATCAGTGAAGCAGGGGATAGCAATCAGCCCCAGCATTTT. Protein sequence: CAISEAGDSNQPQHF.

This chain uses TRBV30 with TRBJ1-2; D perhaps matches TRBD1 (6 bases). The V end lost 3 bases, the J end lost 2 bases, and 10 bases lay between the germline ends. The CDR3 is 13 amino acids. CDR1 and CDR2 from the germline V gene are GTSNPN and SVGIG (reference sequence). The CDR3 coding sequence is TGTGCCTGGAGGGGCGGACAGAACTATGGCTACACCTTC. As protein: CAWRGGQNYGYTF.

The CDR3 region is CASSYSRRDYTEAFF. The CDR3 DNA follows: TGTGCCAGCAGTTACTCCCGCAGGGACTACACTGAAGCTTTCTTT. The chain carries TRBV6-2 or TRBV6-3 and TRBJ1-1; D perhaps matches TRBD1 (5 bases). V was clipped by 0 bases and J by 3 bases, with 11 bases between them. The CDR3 length is 15 residues. The germline gives CDR1 MNHEY, CDR2 SVGEGT.

CDR3 nucleotide sequence: TGCAGCGGCCAGGGACAGGGGGCGAAAGATACGCAGTATTTT. This translates into CSGQGQGAKDTQYF. The chain combines TRBV29-1 with TRBJ2-3; 12 positions match TRBD1. V lost 7 bases to trimming and J lost 5 bases; unmatched junction nucleotides: 7. CDR1 and CDR2 (germline): SQVTM, ANQGSEA. The CDR3 runs 14 residues.

The genes are TRBV9 and TRBJ2-1; D is possibly TRBD2 (5 bases). The CDR3 loop spans 14 amino acids. The V end lost 4 bases, the J end lost 8 bases, and 16 bases lay between the germline ends. Looked up from germline, CDR1 is SGDLS and CDR2 is YYNGEE. CDR3 bases: TGTGCCAGCAGCCAACGCCTTCTAGCCGATGAGCAGTTCTTC. Translation: CASSQRLLADEQFF.

The chain couples TRBV19 to TRBJ1-4; D not certain. Trimming left V 3 bases short and J 0 bases short, with 8 bases between. Germline-derived CDR1 and CDR2 are LNHDA and SQIVND (reference sequence). There are 15 residues in the CDR3. CDR3 amino acids: CASSMAGATNEKLFF. As DNA, the CDR3 is TGTGCCAGTAGTATGGCGGGAGCAACTAATGAAAAACTGTTTTTT.

The chain's CDR3 is CASSFSQSLSGNTIYF. CDR3 in DNA: TGTGCCAGCAGCTTCTCACAGAGCCTCTCTGGAAACACCATATATTTT. The chain links TRBV7-6 to TRBJ1-3, with unresolved D. CDR1 SGHVS and CDR2 FNYEAQ come from the germline V gene. V shed 3 bases and J shed 0 bases, with 12 bases lying between them. The CDR3 covers 16 residues.

V and J are TRBV13 and TRBJ2-1, with 10 bases aligning to TRBD2. Unmatched junction bases numbered 11, after V lost 2 bases and J lost 4 bases. Per germline, CDR1 PRHDT and CDR2 FYEKMQ (reference sequence). This CDR3 has 18 amino acids. The CDR3 loop reads CASSLRLAGAWGYNEQFF. In DNA form, the CDR3 reads TGTGCCAGCAGCTTAAGGCTAGCGGGAGCGTGGGGGTACAATGAGCAGTTCTTC. Combining the CDR3 with reference TRBV13 and TRBJ2-1 gives the whole variable domain AAGVIQSPRHLIKEKRETATLKCYPIPRHDTVYWYQQGPGQDPQFLISFYEKMQSDKGSIPDRFSAQQFSDYHSELNMSSLELGDSALYFCASSLRLAGAWGYNEQFFGPGTRLTVL.

Notes on this clone: This sample also contains other DNA sequences that code for the same CDR3. The V call is TRBV5-1, the J call TRBJ2-5; D is unresolved. Per germline, CDR1 SGHRS and CDR2 YFSETQ. Trimming removed 0 bases from V and 5 bases from J, with 5 bases in between. The CDR3 totals 12 residues. CDR3 residues: CASSLAGETQYF. The CDR3, as DNA: TGCGCCAGCAGCTTGGCTGGCGAGACCCAGTACTTC.

This chain uses TRBV2 with TRBJ2-2; a weak D match, TRBD1 (6 bases). The CDR3 has 15 amino acids. Germline loops: CDR1 SNHLY, CDR2 FYNNEI. V shed 7 bases and J shed 4 bases, with 16 bases lying between them. CDR3 nucleotide sequence: TGTGCCAGCACCCGAGACCAGGGGCCCACCGGGGAGCTGTTTTTT. It codes for CASTRDQGPTGELFF.

The chain employs TRBV6-5 and TRBJ2-7, with D possibly being TRBD2 (5 bases). CDR1 is MNHEY and CDR2 is SVGAGI in the germline V gene. The V end was cut by 2 bases, the J end by 1 base, with 9 bases between. This CDR3 has 14 residues. CDR3 in DNA: TGTGCCAGCAGTTACCTCGGCGGGTCCTACGAGCAGTACTTC. Translation gives CASSYLGGSYEQYF.

The chain uses TRBV14 and TRBJ1-6; 7 bases are shared with TRBD1. Germline V gene sequence: CDR1 SGHDN, CDR2 FVKESK. The J segment lost 5 bases and the V segment lost 2 bases, leaving 6 bases of the junction unmatched. The CDR3 covers 16 residues. The CDR3 nucleotides read TGTGCCAGCAGCCAATTTACCGGGACAGATAATTCACCCCTCCACTTT. It codes for CASSQFTGTDNSPLHF.

This chain uses TRBV28 with TRBJ2-1; D gene ambiguous. The CDR3 loop spans 11 amino acids. The V end lost 3 bases, the J end lost 10 bases, and 7 bases lay between the germline ends. CDR1 is MDHEN, CDR2 SYDVKM, per germline. This chain's CDR3 is CASSLTREQFF. CDR3 DNA sequence: TGTGCCAGCAGTTTGACAAGAGAGCAGTTCTTC.

V is TRBV6-1 and J is TRBJ2-7; 9 bases fit TRBD1. The V and J ends lost 3 bases and 5 bases, in that order; junction bases with no gene match: 8. The CDR3 length is 15 residues. CDR1 MNHNS and CDR2 SASEGT come from the germline V gene. CDR3 sequence reads: CASSDSTGGHDEQYF. CDR3 sequence (DNA): TGTGCCAGCAGTGATTCAACAGGGGGCCACGACGAGCAGTACTTC.

This clone was picked up a small number of times. This CDR3 is CASSVWDRGTETQYF. DNA for the CDR3: TGTGCCAGCAGCGTATGGGACAGGGGGACGGAGACCCAGTACTTC. The chain employs TRBV9 and TRBJ2-5, with 11 bases lining up with TRBD1. V dropped 1 base and J dropped 5; count of bases not matched to a gene: 4. Germline CDR1 SGDLS, CDR2 YYNGEE. The CDR3 has 15 amino acids.

DNA of the CDR3: TGTGCCAGCAGCTATTCCCCCGGGACTAGCGGGACCCACGAGCAGTACTTC. Its translation: CASSYSPGTSGTHEQYF. This chain joins TRBV9 and TRBJ2-7; TRBD2 agrees at 13 bases. The CDR3 length is 17 residues. V lost 4 bases, J lost 5 bases, and 12 bases stayed unmatched. Germline-derived CDR1 and CDR2 are SGDLS and YYNGEE.

This clone was seen just once. The chain joins TRBV27 to TRBJ1-2; D is undetermined. The CDR3 extends over 13 amino acids. Trimming stripped 4 bases from V and 5 bases from J, with 11 bases between. CDR1 and CDR2 from the germline V gene are MNHEY and SMNVEV (reference sequence). The CDR3 region is CASSSTPGYGYTF. For the CDR3, the DNA is TGTGCCAGCAGTTCAACTCCCGGGTATGGCTACACCTTC.

The chain uses TRBV21-1 and TRBJ2-1; TRBD1, as called in the table, went unchecked against the DNA. TRBV21-1 is a pseudogene. The CDR3 spans 19 residues. In DNA, the CDR3 is TGTGCCAGCAGCAAAGTTGCGCAAACAGGGGGTACACCTTACAATGAGCAGTTCTTC. Amino acids: CASSKVAQTGGTPYNEQFF.

V usage is TRBV6-1 and J usage is TRBJ1-6; D not certain. Trimming removed 1 base from V and 7 bases from J, with 8 bases in between. The length of the CDR3 is 14 residues. CDR1 is MNHNS, CDR2 SASEGT, per germline. In DNA form, the CDR3 reads TGTGCCAGCAGTGAAGGTTCGTTCAATTCACCCCTCCACTTT. It is translated as CASSEGSFNSPLHF.

The V and J genes are TRBV24-1 and TRBJ2-7; D may be TRBD2 (6 bases). CDR3 length equals 12 residues. V lost 5 bases and J 6 bases, leaving 10 bases between the germline ends. Per the germline V gene, CDR1 is KGHDR and CDR2 is SFDVKD. DNA for the CDR3: TGTGCCACCAGTGGTTGGAGGGGCGAGCAGTACTTC. It is translated as CATSGWRGEQYF.

CDR3 protein: CASSATTGEQPQHF. CDR3 nucleotides: TGTGCCAGCTCAGCGACGACAGGGGAGCAGCCCCAGCATTTT. The V gene is TRBV18, the J gene TRBJ1-5; 8 bases line up with TRBD1. Per the germline V gene, CDR1 is KGHSH and CDR2 is LQKENI. After removal of 5 bases from V and 7 bases from J, the junction contained 7 bases not matched to a gene. The CDR3 loop spans 14 amino acids. Full variable domain (missing parts from reference TRBV18 and TRBJ1-5): NAGVMQNPRHLVRRRGQEARLRCSPMKGHSHVYWYRQLPEEGLKFMVYLQKENIIDESGMPKERFSAEFPKEGPSILRIQQVVRGDSAAYFCASSATTGEQPQHFGDGTRLSIL.